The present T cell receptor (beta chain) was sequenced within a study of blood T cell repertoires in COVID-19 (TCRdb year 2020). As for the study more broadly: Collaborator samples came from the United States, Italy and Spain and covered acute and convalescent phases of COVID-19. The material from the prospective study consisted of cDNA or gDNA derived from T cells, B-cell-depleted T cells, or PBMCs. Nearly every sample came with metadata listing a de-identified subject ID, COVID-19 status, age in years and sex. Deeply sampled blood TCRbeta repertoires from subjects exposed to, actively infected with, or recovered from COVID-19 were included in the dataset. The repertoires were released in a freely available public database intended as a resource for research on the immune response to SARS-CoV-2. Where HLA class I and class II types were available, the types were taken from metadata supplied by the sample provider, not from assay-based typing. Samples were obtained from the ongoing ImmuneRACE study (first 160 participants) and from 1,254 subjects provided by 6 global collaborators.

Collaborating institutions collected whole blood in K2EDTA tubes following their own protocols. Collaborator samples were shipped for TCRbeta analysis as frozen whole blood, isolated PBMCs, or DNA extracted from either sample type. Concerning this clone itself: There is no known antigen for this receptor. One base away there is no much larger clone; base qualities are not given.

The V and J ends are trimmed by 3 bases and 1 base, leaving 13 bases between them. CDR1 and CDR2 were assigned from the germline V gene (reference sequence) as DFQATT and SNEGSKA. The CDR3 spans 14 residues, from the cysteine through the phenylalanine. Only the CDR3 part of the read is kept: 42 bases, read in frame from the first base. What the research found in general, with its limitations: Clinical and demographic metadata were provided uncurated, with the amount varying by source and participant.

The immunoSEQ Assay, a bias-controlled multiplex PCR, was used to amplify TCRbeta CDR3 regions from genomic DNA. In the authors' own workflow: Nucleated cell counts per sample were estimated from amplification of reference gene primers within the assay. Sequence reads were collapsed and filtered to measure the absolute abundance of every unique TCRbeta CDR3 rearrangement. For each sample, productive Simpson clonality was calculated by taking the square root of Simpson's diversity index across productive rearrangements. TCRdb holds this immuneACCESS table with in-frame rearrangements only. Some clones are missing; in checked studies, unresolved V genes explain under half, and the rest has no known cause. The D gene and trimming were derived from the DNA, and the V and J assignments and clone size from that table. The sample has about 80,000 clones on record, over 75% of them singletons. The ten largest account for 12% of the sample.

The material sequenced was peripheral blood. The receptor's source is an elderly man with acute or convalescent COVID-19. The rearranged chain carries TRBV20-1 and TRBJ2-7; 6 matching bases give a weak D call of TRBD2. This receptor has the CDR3 CSASWRGSSYEQYF. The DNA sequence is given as TGCAGTGCTAGTTGGCGGGGTAGTTCCTACGAGCAGTACTTC.